This T cell receptor beta chain emerged from a study of control samples from healthy donors and cancer patients. V lost 5 bases and J lost 10; bases outside the gene matches: 13. This CDR3 is built from 14 residues. CDR1 and CDR2 from the germline V gene are MNHEY and SVGAGI. This clone has more than one count but fewer than ten. Sequencing used immunoSEQ multiplex PCR; TCRdb keeps in-frame clones, though not all of them. The sample has roughly 170,000 clones; about 90% are singletons. Sequences were obtained from blood. V usage is TRBV6-5 and J usage is TRBJ1-1, with 7 positions matching TRBD1. The sequence derives from a woman in her forties in good health. The CDR3 loop is CASSTRTSQGGAFF. In DNA, the CDR3 is TGTGCCAGCAGTACCCGGACCTCCCAGGGGGGAGCTTTCTTT.